This T cell receptor beta chain appears in the sequencing data of a study of OX40 agonist ivuxolimab in advanced cancers. Germline CDR1 is SGHTA and CDR2 is FQGTGA. The CDR3 sequence is 14 residues long. V gave up 7 bases and J gave up 7 bases, with 18 bases separating them. Clones were sequenced by immunoSEQ multiplex PCR, and TCRdb holds only the in-frame ones, with some missing. The top ten clones hold about a quarter of a sample with 20,000 to 25,000 clones, 70% to 90% of them seen once. This clonotype was sampled from an adult with an advanced solid tumor such as melanoma, head and neck, liver or kidney cancer. V gene TRBV7-3 combines with J gene TRBJ2-3; D might be TRBD2 (6 bases). Sequences were derived from CD4+ or CD8+ T cells sorted from blood, sampled in a trial of the OX40 agonist ivuxolimab. The CDR3 loop reads CASNPGEWMNTQYF. Here the CDR3 DNA reads TGTGCCAGCAACCCGGGGGAATGGATGAATACGCAGTATTTT. The variable domain in full, completed from reference TRBV7-3 and TRBJ2-3, reads GAGVSQTPSNKVTEKGKYVELRCDPISGHTALYWYRQSLGQGPEFLIYFQGTGAADDSGLPNDRFFAVRPEGSVSTLKIQRTERGDSAVYLCASNPGEWMNTQYFGPGTRLTVL.